This T cell receptor beta chain was sequenced for a study of cytomegalovirus exposure and HLA in healthy donors. On the study more broadly: In a later analysis, the roughly 130 validation repertoires were reported to have used the same platform as the approximately 670 first-cohort repertoires.

Regarding the study as a whole: According to reports, the classifier identified cytomegalovirus status with high specificity and sensitivity. In vitro experiments confirmed that a few CMV-associated chains were specific for CMV antigens. Cytomegalovirus association was assigned to under 200 TCR beta chains.

Remarks on this clone: Its specificity is unknown.

Per germline, CDR1 SGHRS and CDR2 YFSETQ. The CDR3 totals 13 residues. Trimming pared 4 bases from V and 8 bases from J, leaving 12 bases between. Here immunoSEQ multiplex PCR was the method, and the copy in TCRdb shows in-frame clones only, minus some. The sample has about 98,000 clones; roughly nine tenths are singletons. This clonotype originated in a woman aged 25 to 39 in good health and CMV-seronegative. The gene calls are TRBV5-1 and TRBJ1-4, with a possible D match to TRBD1 (5 bases). The source material was PBMCs. This CDR3 is CASSGQGSEKLFF. The CDR3 DNA reads as TGCGCCAGCAGCGGGCAGGGAAGCGAAAAACTGTTTTTT.